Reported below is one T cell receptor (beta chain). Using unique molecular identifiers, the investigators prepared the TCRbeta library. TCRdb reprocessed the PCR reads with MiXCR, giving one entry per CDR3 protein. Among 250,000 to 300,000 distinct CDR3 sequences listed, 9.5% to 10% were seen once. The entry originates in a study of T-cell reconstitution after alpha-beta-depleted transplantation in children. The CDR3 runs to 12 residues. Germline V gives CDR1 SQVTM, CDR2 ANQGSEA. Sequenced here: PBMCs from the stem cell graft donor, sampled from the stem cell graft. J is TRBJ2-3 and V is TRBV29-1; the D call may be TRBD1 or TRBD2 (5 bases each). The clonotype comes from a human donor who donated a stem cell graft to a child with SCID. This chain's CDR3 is CNILGTTDTQYF. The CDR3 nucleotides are TGCAACATCCTCGGGACGACAGATACGCAGTATTTT.